Listed below are T cell receptor beta chains from one sample, sequenced in a study of OX40 agonist ivuxolimab in advanced cancers. Data came from immunoSEQ multiplex PCR; TCRdb stores just in-frame clones and leaves some out. The repertoire has tens of thousands of clones, 92% of them found once; the top ten carry approximately 6.3%. This material consisted of CD4+ or CD8+ T cells sorted from blood, taken in a trial of the OX40 agonist ivuxolimab. Receptor source: an adult with an advanced solid tumor such as melanoma, head and neck, liver or kidney cancer. Each CDR3 is given with its conserved first and last residue. D genes are given only for firm matches. Clone size is shown for a subset of rows, as once, few, many or a class of expanded clone.

V gene	CDR3 length	D gene	J gene	clone size	CDR3 protein	CDR3 DNA
TRBV21-1	15	NA	TRBJ1-3	NA	CASSKVKAFKNTIYF	TGTGCCAGCAGCAAGGTGAAGGCGTTTAAAAACACCATATATTTT
TRBV21-1	16	NA	TRBJ1-5	NA	CASSKTWLNSNQPQHF	TGTGCCAGCAGCAAAACCTGGTTGAATAGCAATCAGCCCCAGCATTTT
TRBV30	15	NA	TRBJ2-3	NA	CAWNAGTSSTDTQYF	TGTGCCTGGAATGCCGGGACTTCTAGCACAGATACGCAGTATTTT
TRBV4-1	12	NA	TRBJ2-5	NA	CASSQAGGTQYF	TGCGCCAGCAGCCAAGCCGGGGGGACCCAGTACTTC
TRBV6-1	14	NA	TRBJ1-6	NA	CASSTGDYNSPLHF	TGTGCCAGCAGCACGGGGGACTATAATTCACCCCTCCACTTT
TRBV5-6	13	NA	TRBJ1-3	NA	CASSLDSGNTIYF	TGTGCCAGCAGCTTGGACTCTGGAAACACCATATATTTT
TRBV7-9	15	NA	TRBJ2-3	NA	CASSLVGNTPDTQYF	TGTGCCAGCAGCTTAGTTGGGAACACCCCAGATACGCAGTATTTT
TRBV15	14	TRBD1	TRBJ2-5	NA	CATSRVKGAETQYF	TGTGCCACCAGCAGAGTAAAGGGGGCTGAGACCCAGTACTTC
TRBV7-9	15	TRBD2	TRBJ2-1	once	CASSLNLAGSNEQFF	TGTGCCAGCAGCTTAAACCTAGCGGGGTCCAATGAGCAGTTCTTC
TRBV5-4	15	NA	TRBJ2-3	NA	CASSLVDSLTDTQYF	TGTGCCAGCAGCTTGGTTGACAGCCTCACAGATACGCAGTATTTT
TRBV2	15	TRBD2	TRBJ2-1	NA	CASRSSGGAHNEQFF	TGTGCCAGCAGGTCTAGCGGGGGGGCCCACAATGAGCAGTTCTTC
TRBV2	16	NA	TRBJ1-1	NA	CASSWGQGEMNTEAFF	TGTGCCAGCAGCTGGGGGCAGGGTGAGATGAACACTGAAGCTTTCTTT
TRBV9	13	NA	TRBJ1-2	NA	CASSVGVTYGYTF	TGTGCCAGCAGCGTAGGGGTGACCTATGGCTACACCTTC
TRBV5-1	15	NA	TRBJ2-7	NA	CASSLTERNPYEQYF	TGCGCCAGCAGCCTAACAGAGCGCAACCCCTACGAGCAGTACTTC
TRBV6-5	16	TRBD1	TRBJ2-7	NA	CASSYGPYRGRNEQYF	TGTGCCAGCAGCTACGGACCTTACAGGGGGCGCAACGAGCAGTACTTC
TRBV6-4	16	TRBD2	TRBJ2-3	medium-sized	CASSARSGGGTDTQYF	TGTGCCAGCAGTGCGAGGTCCGGGGGGGGCACAGATACGCAGTATTTT
TRBV4-1	14	NA	TRBJ2-1	NA	CASSPPRGGNEQFF	TGCGCCAGCAGCCCCCCCCGTGGAGGCAATGAGCAGTTCTTC
TRBV7-9	13	NA	TRBJ2-3	NA	CASSPDRTDTQYF	TGTGCCAGCAGCCCGGACAGAACAGATACGCAGTATTTT
TRBV19	13	NA	TRBJ2-7	NA	CASSNYRSYEQYF	TGTGCCAGTAGTAACTACCGCTCCTACGAGCAGTACTTC
TRBV7-3	15	NA	TRBJ2-7	NA	CASSLGGDSSYEQYF	TGTGCCAGCAGCTTAGGGGGGGACAGCTCCTACGAGCAGTACTTC
TRBV4-1	11	NA	TRBJ1-1	NA	CASRRGTEAFF	TGCGCCAGCAGGCGGGGCACTGAAGCTTTCTTT
TRBV5-6	15	NA	TRBJ2-1	NA	CASSFVEGEIYEQFF	TGTGCCAGCAGCTTTGTAGAAGGGGAGATCTATGAGCAGTTCTTC
TRBV19	14	NA	TRBJ1-1	once	CASSIGGAGTEAFF	TGTGCCAGTAGTATAGGGGGCGCCGGGACTGAAGCTTTCTTT
TRBV11-2	15	TRBD1	TRBJ2-2	NA	CASSTGQGLAGELFF	TGTGCCAGCAGCACTGGACAGGGACTGGCCGGGGAGCTGTTTTTT
TRBV2	16	TRBD1	TRBJ2-3	NA	CASRGTGATYTDTQYF	TGTGCCAGCAGGGGTACAGGGGCGACCTACACAGATACGCAGTATTTT
TRBV9	18	NA	TRBJ1-4	NA	CASSKGREHRLGNEKLFF	TGTGCCAGCAGTAAGGGGAGGGAACATAGACTAGGTAATGAAAAACTGTTTTTT
TRBV7-6	16	TRBD1	TRBJ2-5	few	CASSTPGGLGQETQYF	TGTGCCAGCAGCACCCCAGGGGGCTTAGGTCAAGAGACCCAGTACTTC
TRBV2	16	NA	TRBJ1-5	NA	CASGTSGPKIGQPQHF	TGTGCCAGCGGGACTTCGGGACCTAAAATCGGACAGCCCCAGCATTTT
TRBV5-8	15	TRBD1	TRBJ2-1	NA	CASSPGTGAYNEQFF	TGTGCCAGCAGCCCCGGGACAGGAGCTTACAATGAGCAGTTCTTC
TRBV6-5	15	NA	TRBJ1-2	NA	CASSPREDRTYGYTF	TGTGCCAGCAGTCCCCGCGAGGACAGAACTTATGGCTACACCTTC
TRBV18	13	NA	TRBJ2-1	NA	CASSLGRRNEQFF	TGTGCCAGCTCACTGGGGCGTCGGAATGAGCAGTTCTTC